A single sample gave rise to the 27 T cell receptor beta chains below, sequenced in a study of CD8 T cells in Susac syndrome (dated by TCRdb to 2018 to 2020). Library preparation employed the immunoSEQ multiplex PCR assay. RNA was extracted using the RNeasy kit, and roughly 0.5 to 1 ug of the RNA was reverse transcribed with random hexamers. TCRdb trimmed the raw reads at Q25, called clones with MiXCR and kept productive beta chains. Each entry is one CDR3 protein sequence, shown with its most common DNA and genes. Across this sample there are more than 100,000 distinct CDR3 sequences, with roughly 94% seen only once. More than 0.25% of the sample is in the top ten clones. Input material: CD8+ T cells from PBMCs. All receptors come from a human donor with Susac syndrome.

The chain uses TRBV6-5 and TRBJ1-6; D unresolved. Germline loops: CDR1 MNHEY, CDR2 SVGAGI. The CDR3 sequence is 15 residues long. Trimming cost V 0 bases and J 8 bases, with 11 bases left between them. CDR3 in DNA: TGTGCCAGCAGTTACTCGGCCGGGATTGATTCACCCCTCCACTTT. Amino acids: CASSYSAGIDSPLHF.

The V and J genes are TRBV7-6 and TRBJ2-3; no reliable D call. Germline V gives CDR1 SGHVS, CDR2 FNYEAQ. The CDR3 length is 13 residues. Trimming shortened V by 1 base and J by 4 bases, and 6 bases separated the two germline ends. CDR3: CASSLEGPDTQYF. In DNA, the CDR3 is TGTGCCAGCAGCTTAGAGGGCCCAGATACGCAGTATTTT.

This chain joins TRBV9 and TRBJ1-1; 12 positions match TRBD1. Trimming removed 3 bases from V and 3 bases from J; junction bases left unmatched: 3. Germline CDR1 is SGDLS and CDR2 is YYNGEE. The CDR3 length is 15 residues. The CDR3 region has the DNA TGTGCCAGCAGCGCCGGGACAGGGGGCTACACTGAAGCTTTCTTT. It codes for CASSAGTGGYTEAFF.

In its sample, this clonotype was seen once. V is TRBV5-1 and J is TRBJ2-3; 12 nucleotides line up with TRBD2. This CDR3 comprises 15 residues. CDR1 and CDR2 (germline): SGHRS, YFSETQ. Losses at the gene ends were 6 bases for V and 4 bases for J; bases not matched to a gene: 6. In DNA form, the CDR3 reads TGCGCCAGCACCTCCGGACTAGCGGGGTCAGATACGCAGTATTTT. Protein sequence: CASTSGLAGSDTQYF.

This chain connects TRBV19 to TRBJ2-3, with D possibly being TRBD1 or TRBD2 (5 bases each). This CDR3 is 16 amino acids long. The V end was cut by 2 bases, the J end by 0 bases, with 12 bases between. The germline gives CDR1 LNHDA, CDR2 SQIVND (reference sequence). The CDR3: CASSILGARSTDTQYF. Here the CDR3 DNA reads TGTGCCAGTAGTATACTCGGGGCTCGGAGCACAGATACGCAGTATTTT. Full variable domain (rest looked up from reference TRBV19 and TRBJ2-3): DGGITQSPKYLFRKEGQNVTLSCEQNLNHDAMYWYRQDPGQGLRLIYYSQIVNDFQKGDIAEGYSVSREKKESFPLTVTSAQKNPTAFYLCASSILGARSTDTQYFGPGTRLTVL.

The chain couples TRBV11-2 to TRBJ2-5; a possible D gene is TRBD1 (5 bases). Germline-derived CDR1 and CDR2 are SGHAT and FQNNGV. The CDR3 is made up of 15 amino acids. V lost 1 base and J 5 bases, leaving 14 bases between the germline ends. Here the CDR3 reads CASSLAVRAWETQYF. CDR3 bases: TGTGCCAGCAGCTTAGCCGTCAGGGCGTGGGAGACCCAGTACTTC. The variable domain in full, completed from reference TRBV11-2 and TRBJ2-5, reads EAGVAQSPRYKIIEKRQSVAFWCNPISGHATLYWYQQILGQGPKLLIQFQNNGVVDDSQLPKDRFSAERLKGVDSTLKIQPAKLEDSAVYLCASSLAVRAWETQYFGPGTRLLVL.

The J gene is TRBJ2-5, the V gene TRBV5-1; perhaps TRBD2 as D (6 bases). The V gene's germline CDR1 is SGHRS and CDR2 YFSETQ. V lost 2 bases to trimming and J lost 6 bases, with 20 bases between them. This CDR3 has 16 amino acids. DNA for the CDR3: TGCGCCAGCAGCTTCCGACTAGAGGGGATCATAAAGACCCAGTACTTC. Its protein product is CASSFRLEGIIKTQYF.

This chain uses TRBV29-1 with TRBJ1-2; 11 bases are shared with TRBD1. CDR3 length equals 15 residues. Germline-derived CDR1 and CDR2 are SQVTM and ANQGSEA. With V trimmed by 3 bases and J by 4 bases, 7 bases remained unmatched. In nucleotides, the CDR3 is TGCAGCGTTGATACGGACAGGGGGCGAAGCTATGGCTACACCTTC. The encoded protein is CSVDTDRGRSYGYTF. Full variable domain (missing parts from reference TRBV29-1 and TRBJ1-2): SAVISQKPSRDICQRGTSLTIQCQVDSQVTMMFWYRQQPGQSLTLIATANQGSEATYESGFVIDKFPISRPNLTFSTLTVSNMSPEDSSIYLCSVDTDRGRSYGYTFGSGTRLTVV.

This chain joins TRBV7-9 and TRBJ2-7; D uncertain. This CDR3 region has 15 residues. The germline V gene has CDR1 SEHNR and CDR2 FQNEAQ (reference sequence). V was trimmed by 5 bases and J by 2 bases, leaving 16 bases between them. CDR3 sequence: CASSKERGKAYEQYF. CDR3 DNA: TGTGCCAGCAGCAAAGAGCGAGGCAAGGCCTACGAGCAGTACTTC.

V gene TRBV9 combines with J gene TRBJ2-1; the D is unclear. Germline CDR1 SGDLS, CDR2 YYNGEE. The CDR3 has 14 residues. Trimming took 2 bases from V and 6 from J, leaving 12 bases between them. CDR3 sequence (DNA): TGTGCCAGCAGCGTGAGCCCCGGCCGCAATGAGCAGTTCTTC. As protein: CASSVSPGRNEQFF.

J is TRBJ1-2 and V is TRBV29-1; D call uncertain. Germline loops: CDR1 SQVTM, CDR2 ANQGSEA. The ends were cut back, 7 bases at V and 1 base at J, with 13 bases in the middle. CDR3 length: 13 residues. The CDR3 DNA follows: TGCAGCGCCACGGACGGATTTAACTATGGCTACACCTTC. Translated, it gives CSATDGFNYGYTF. The full variable domain, in which reference TRBV29-1 and TRBJ1-2 provide the parts outside the CDR3, is SAVISQKPSRDICQRGTSLTIQCQVDSQVTMMFWYRQQPGQSLTLIATANQGSEATYESGFVIDKFPISRPNLTFSTLTVSNMSPEDSSIYLCSATDGFNYGYTFGSGTRLTVV.

The V and J genes are TRBV2 and TRBJ2-3; D is unclear. V gave up 0 bases and J gave up 1 base, with 17 bases separating them. This CDR3 has 18 residues. The germline V gene has CDR1 SNHLY and CDR2 FYNNEI. In DNA, the CDR3 is TGTGCCAGCAGTGAAGCGCTAGGCTCCCACGGAGGCACAGATACGCAGTATTTT. As protein: CASSEALGSHGGTDTQYF.

V usage is TRBV3-1 and J usage is TRBJ1-5; D gene ambiguous. V was cut by 3 bases and J by 2 bases, with 11 bases left in between. Germline CDR1 LGHDT, CDR2 YNNKEL (reference sequence). The CDR3 runs 15 residues. CDR3 loop: CASSQAAWGNQPQHF. CDR3 DNA sequence: TGTGCCAGCAGCCAGGCAGCCTGGGGCAATCAGCCCCAGCATTTT. The whole variable domain, filled in from reference TRBV3-1 and TRBJ1-5, reads DTAVSQTPKYLVTQMGNDKSIKCEQNLGHDTMYWYKQDSKKFLKIMFSYNNKELIINETVPNRFSPKSPDKAHLNLHINSLELGDSAVYFCASSQAAWGNQPQHFGDGTRLSIL.

This chain links TRBV4-1 with TRBJ2-5, with 8 nucleotides matching TRBD2. This CDR3 comprises 15 residues. J lost 2 bases, V lost 3 bases, and 5 bases had no gene match. Germline V gene lookup returns CDR1 MGHRA and CDR2 YSYEKL. The CDR3 protein is CASSQIAGIQETQYF. The CDR3 DNA sequence: TGCGCCAGCAGCCAGATAGCGGGGATACAAGAGACCCAGTACTTC.

This chain connects TRBV20-1 to TRBJ1-5; 8 bases agree with TRBD1. CDR3 length equals 14 residues. Unmatched junction bases numbered 4, after V lost 3 bases and J lost 3 bases. Germline lookup yields CDR1 DFQATT and CDR2 SNEGSKA (reference sequence). The CDR3 coding sequence is TGCAGTGCTAGCGGGGACAGGCTCAATCAGCCCCAGCATTTT. Encoded protein: CSASGDRLNQPQHF.

The chain combines TRBV19 with TRBJ2-5; 7 nucleotides line up with TRBD1. J lost 2 bases, V lost 4 bases, and 4 bases had no gene match. There are 14 residues in the CDR3. Germline V gives CDR1 LNHDA, CDR2 SQIVND (reference sequence). CDR3 nucleotides: TGTGCCAGTAGTACAGGGACAGCTCAAGAGACCCAGTACTTC. This sequence encodes CASSTGTAQETQYF.

The J gene is TRBJ1-5, the V gene TRBV19, with 10 positions matching TRBD1. The CDR3 is 15 residues long. Germline CDR1 LNHDA, CDR2 SQIVND (reference sequence). V was clipped by 1 base and J by 7 bases; unmatched bases: 4. CDR3 nucleotides: TGTGCCAGTAGTATAGTGGGACAGGGGAGACAGCCCCAGCATTTT. Its protein product is CASSIVGQGRQPQHF.

The V and J genes are TRBV5-6 and TRBJ2-5; D is undetermined. In germline, CDR1 is SGHDT, CDR2 YYEEEE. This CDR3 contains 13 residues. The V gene lost 4 bases and the J gene lost 4 bases, with 11 bases spanning the gap. DNA for the CDR3: TGTGCCAGCAGCCCGGAACACTCAGAGACCCAGTACTTC. Its translation is CASSPEHSETQYF.

The V call is TRBV6-6, the J call TRBJ2-5; 12 nucleotides align to TRBD2. V was clipped by 6 bases and J by 4 bases; unmatched bases: 9. The CDR3 has 16 amino acids. CDR1 MNHNY and CDR2 SVGAGI come from the germline V gene (reference sequence). The CDR3 region is CASSPHLAGGPETQYF. In nucleotides, the CDR3 is TGTGCCAGCAGCCCACATCTAGCGGGGGGGCCAGAGACCCAGTACTTC.

This rearrangement joins TRBV20-1 to TRBJ1-1; no clear D gene. Germline V gene sequence: CDR1 DFQATT, CDR2 SNEGSKA (reference sequence). V shed 4 bases and J shed 5 bases, with 11 bases lying between them. The CDR3 has 12 residues. CDR3 region: CSANLPGTEAFF. The CDR3 DNA is TGCAGTGCTAATCTACCAGGAACTGAAGCTTTCTTT.

CDR3 bases: TGCAGTGCTAGAGGGTCGGGCGCGGGCACTGAAGCTTTCTTT. It codes for CSARGSGAGTEAFF. The rearrangement joins TRBV20-1 to TRBJ1-1; no reliable D call. CDR1 is DFQATT and CDR2 is SNEGSKA in the germline V gene (reference sequence). This CDR3 is built from 14 residues. V was cut by 1 base and J by 4 bases, with 13 bases left in between.

This chain links TRBV9 with TRBJ2-5; 10 nucleotides align to TRBD2. V lost 2 bases to trimming and J lost 4 bases; unmatched junction nucleotides: 8. Looked up from germline, CDR1 is SGDLS and CDR2 is YYNGEE. This CDR3 spans 16 amino acids. CDR3 sequence reads: CASSVGSGGARETQYF. CDR3 DNA: TGTGCCAGCAGCGTCGGGAGCGGGGGGGCCAGAGAGACCCAGTACTTC.

The chain uses TRBV10-2 and TRBJ2-7; the D gene is possibly TRBD1 (5 bases). Germline assignment: CDR1 WSHSY and CDR2 SAAADI. CDR3 length equals 15 residues. Trimming left V 0 bases short and J 3 bases short, with 12 bases between. The CDR3 sequence is CASSESGQGGYEQYF. CDR3 DNA sequence: TGCGCCAGCAGTGAGTCCGGGCAGGGTGGCTACGAGCAGTACTTC.

This chain joins TRBV12-3 or TRBV12-4 and TRBJ2-1; D perhaps matches TRBD1 (6 bases). The CDR3 consists of 15 residues. V dropped 5 bases and J dropped 8 bases, with 19 bases sitting between them. The CDR3 DNA follows: TGTGCCAGCAGTATAAGGGGGTCGCCTCTGGATGAGCAGTTCTTC. It codes for CASSIRGSPLDEQFF.

The chain links TRBV27 to TRBJ1-5; maybe TRBD1 (6 bases). The length of the CDR3 is 13 residues. The ends were cut back, 5 bases at V and 10 bases at J, with 15 bases in the middle. Germline V lookup: CDR1 MNHEY, CDR2 SMNVEV (reference sequence). CDR3 nucleotide sequence: TGTGCCAGCAGTCGGACAGCCGGTAAACCCCAGCATTTT. It encodes CASSRTAGKPQHF.

This clonotype was picked up one time. The chain employs TRBV5-1 and TRBJ2-2, with D perhaps matching TRBD2 (6 bases). Germline values: CDR1 SGHRS, CDR2 YFSETQ. Deletions cut 6 bases from V and 6 bases from J, with 9 bases between. CDR3 size: 12 residues. DNA of the CDR3: TGCGCCAGCAAATCGGGGGCCGGGGAGCTGTTTTTT. Translating it yields CASKSGAGELFF. Using reference TRBV5-1 and TRBJ2-2 for the parts outside the CDR3, the full variable domain is KAGVTQTPRYLIKTRGQQVTLSCSPISGHRSVSWYQQTPGQGLQFLFEYFSETQRNKGNFPGRFSGRQFSNSRSEMNVSTLELGDSALYLCASKSGAGELFFGEGSRLTVL.

This chain uses TRBV25-1 with TRBJ2-5; 7 bases fit TRBD1. This CDR3 contains 14 residues. V was clipped by 4 bases and J by 5 bases; unmatched bases: 7. CDR1 MGHDK and CDR2 SYGVNS come from the germline V gene. CDR3 region: CASSGTGARETQYF. The CDR3 DNA reads as TGTGCCAGCAGTGGGACAGGAGCTCGGGAGACCCAGTACTTC.